The 21 T cell receptor beta chains below come from one sample, sequenced in a study of T cells in Graves' hyperthyroidism and ophthalmopathy. Amplified TCR beta CDR3 regions came from RNA transcripts. TCR CDR3 regions were first amplified by RT-PCR with HTBI primers. MiXCR was run by TCRdb on the multiplex PCR reads, yielding one entry per CDR3 protein. The data contain some 500,000 distinct CDR3 sequences, around 22% of them singletons. The specimen sequenced was blood. The receptors originated from a woman under 40 with Graves' ophthalmopathy.

This clonotype was observed at least ten times. The chain is built from TRBV29-1 and TRBJ1-1, with unresolved D. Germline assignment: CDR1 SQVTM and CDR2 ANQGSEA. This CDR3 region has 12 residues. The germline V and J ends were trimmed by 3 bases and 5 bases, with 10 bases remaining between them. The CDR3 DNA is TGCAGCGTTGATGCGATCCAGACTGAAGCTTTCTTT. This encodes CSVDAIQTEAFF.

This clonotype has a count of ten or more. The gene calls are TRBV6-5 and TRBJ2-7; D is unresolved. Germline V gene sequence: CDR1 MNHEY, CDR2 SVGAGI. The CDR3 covers 13 residues. V was shortened by 7 bases and J by 1 base, with 11 bases between the two germline ends. In DNA form, the CDR3 reads TGTGCCAGCACCGACACGGCGTCCTACGAGCAGTACTTC. Translated, it gives CASTDTASYEQYF.

This clonotype was seen at least ten times. The genes are TRBV6-5 and TRBJ1-1, with 7 bases fitting TRBD1. The CDR3 has 15 amino acids. V lost 6 bases and J lost 2; bases outside the gene matches: 9. CDR1 MNHEY and CDR2 SVGAGI come from the germline V gene. CDR3 nucleotide sequence: TGTGCCAGCAGACCCGGGACAGAGGCCAACACTGAAGCTTTCTTT. Amino acids: CASRPGTEANTEAFF.

This clonotype was found a few times. CDR3 in DNA: TGTGCCAGCAGAGGCTCTATGAGCACCGGGGAGCTGTTTTTT. Protein sequence: CASRGSMSTGELFF. The V gene is TRBV28, the J gene TRBJ2-2; D unresolved. Trimming cost V 6 bases and J 4 bases, with 12 bases left between them. The length of the CDR3 is 14 residues. Germline V gene sequence: CDR1 MDHEN, CDR2 SYDVKM. Combining the CDR3 with reference TRBV28 and TRBJ2-2 gives the whole variable domain DVKVTQSSRYLVKRTGEKVFLECVQDMDHENMFWYRQDPGLGLRLIYFSYDVKMKEKGDIPEGYSVSREKKERFSLILESASTNQTSMYLCASRGSMSTGELFFGEGSRLTVL.

The chain is built from TRBV11-2 and TRBJ2-5, with D unresolved. The CDR3 is 13 amino acids. Trimming took off 6 bases at V and 8 bases at J, with 16 bases between the two ends. CDR1 and CDR2 (germline): SGHAT, FQNNGV. The CDR3 is CASSSDGKSTQYF. The CDR3 nucleotides are TGTGCCAGCAGTTCGGACGGAAAAAGTACCCAGTACTTC.

This clonotype was observed at least ten times. This may arise from a read error, as a much more abundant clone is one base away. The chain couples TRBV12-3 or TRBV12-4 to TRBJ1-2; 7 bases are a match to TRBD1. The CDR3 is made up of 15 amino acids. CDR3 DNA: TGTGCCGGCAGTTTTTGGGGACAGACTAACTATGGCTACACCTTC. Translated: CAGSFWGQTNYGYTF.

The V call is TRBV18, the J call TRBJ1-2; 8 nucleotides agree with TRBD1. After removal of 4 bases from V and 3 bases from J, the junction contained 4 bases not matched to a gene. The CDR3 has 14 amino acids. CDR1 and CDR2 (germline): KGHSH, LQKENI. The CDR3 DNA follows: TGTGCCAGCTCACTAAAGACAGGGGACTATGGCTACACCTTC. Its translation is CASSLKTGDYGYTF.

Many counts were recorded for this clonotype. The chain is built from TRBV15 and TRBJ2-6; D unclear. There are 15 residues in the CDR3. Per the germline V gene, CDR1 is LNHNV and CDR2 is YYDKDF (reference sequence). The V gene lost 1 base and the J gene lost 0 bases, with 4 bases spanning the gap. CDR3 nucleotides: TGTGCCACCAGCAGAGCGGTCTCTGGGGCCAACGTCCTGACTTTC. Protein product: CATSRAVSGANVLTF.

V gene TRBV24-1 combines with J gene TRBJ1-1, with 8 bases lining up with TRBD1. The CDR3 totals 15 residues. Germline values: CDR1 KGHDR, CDR2 SFDVKD. V gave up 3 bases and J gave up 3 bases; unmatched junction bases: 5. The CDR3 region is CATSDGTGGDTEAFF. CDR3 coding DNA: TGTGCCACCAGTGATGGGACAGGTGGTGACACTGAAGCTTTCTTT.

This clonotype was counted ten times or more. V gene TRBV6-5 combines with J gene TRBJ2-5; 14 bases agree with TRBD2. Germline values: CDR1 MNHEY, CDR2 SVGAGI. V shed 6 bases, J shed 2 bases, and the junction held 11 bases outside the gene matches. This CDR3 region has 18 residues. The DNA for the CDR3 is TGTGCCAGCAGCTCGACTAGCGGGGGGGTTTCGAGTCAAGAGACCCAGTACTTC. Amino acids: CASSSTSGGVSSQETQYF.

Many counts were recorded for this clonotype. This chain connects TRBV7-9 to TRBJ2-5; D unclear. Germline CDR1 reads SEHNR; CDR2 reads FQNEAQ (reference sequence). This CDR3 has 14 residues. V was pared by 5 bases and J by 1 base, with 11 bases between. For the CDR3, the DNA is TGTGCCAGCAGCCCCCAGGTCGTCCAAGAGACCCAGTACTTC. It translates to CASSPQVVQETQYF.

Comments on this clonotype: The CDR3 ends on some other residue instead of the conserved phenylalanine or tryptophan, so this is likely a read error. The chain is built from TRBV12-3 or TRBV12-4 and TRBJ1-1, with D possibly matching TRBD1 (5 bases). CDR3 size: 14 residues. The V gene lost 6 bases and the J gene lost 0 bases, with 11 bases spanning the gap. CDR3 residues: CASRGVGMNTEAFY. Here the CDR3 DNA reads TGTGCCAGCAGGGGGGTGGGGATGAACACTGAAGCTTTCTAT.

This clonotype was seen repeatedly, ten times or more. The rearrangement joins TRBV12-3 or TRBV12-4 to TRBJ1-1; perhaps TRBD1 as D (5 bases). V lost 2 bases to trimming and J lost 5 bases, with 12 bases between them. This CDR3 is 14 amino acids long. The CDR3 region is CASSLSQGLTEAFF. The CDR3 bases are TGTGCCAGCAGTTTAAGTCAGGGTTTAACTGAAGCTTTCTTT.

This chain connects TRBV20-1 to TRBJ1-5; possibly TRBD1 for D (5 bases). Germline V gives CDR1 DFQATT, CDR2 SNEGSKA (reference sequence). Trimming took off 5 bases at V and 0 bases at J, with 11 bases between the two ends. The CDR3 runs to 14 residues. DNA of the CDR3: TGCAGTGCTCGACAGCGGTCTAGCAATCAGCCCCAGCATTTT. As protein: CSARQRSSNQPQHF.

This clonotype was seen at least ten times. The chain employs TRBV20-1 and TRBJ1-1; 7 bases are shared with TRBD1. This CDR3 spans 13 amino acids. In germline, CDR1 is DFQATT, CDR2 SNEGSKA (reference sequence). Trimming at V came to 3 bases and at J to 5 bases, leaving 6 bases not matched to a gene. CDR3 bases: TGCAGTGCTAGCAGACAGGGTGGGACTGAAGCTTTCTTT. Amino acids: CSASRQGGTEAFF.

The rearrangement links TRBV12-3 or TRBV12-4 to TRBJ1-2, with 8 bases fitting TRBD1. The CDR3 consists of 15 residues. Unmatched junction bases numbered 6, after V lost 2 bases and J lost 4 bases. CDR3 DNA: TGTGCCAGCAGTTTACTGGGACAGGTTGTCTATGGCTACACCTTC. Translation gives CASSLLGQVVYGYTF.

In its sample, this clonotype was seen many times. V is TRBV9 and J is TRBJ2-5; no clear D. V lost 3 bases and J lost 5, with 11 bases in between. The germline gives CDR1 SGDLS, CDR2 YYNGEE. CDR3 size: 13 residues. Here the CDR3 reads CASSAGNLETQYF. CDR3 in DNA: TGTGCCAGCAGCGCTGGGAACTTGGAGACCCAGTACTTC.

The CDR3 DNA follows: TGTGCCAGCAGCTTAGGCGTGGGGGGGATCTACGAGCAGTACTTC. Encoded protein: CASSLGVGGIYEQYF. The chain employs TRBV7-9 and TRBJ2-7; 7 bases are a match to TRBD2. This CDR3 spans 15 amino acids. Losses at the gene ends were 1 base for V and 3 bases for J; bases not matched to a gene: 6. Germline CDR1 is SEHNR and CDR2 is FQNEAQ (reference sequence).

This clonotype was detected many times. As DNA, the CDR3 is TGTGCCAGTGGTAGGGGGGCCGGGCAAGAGACCCAGTACTTC. Its protein is CASGRGAGQETQYF. V gene TRBV19 combines with J gene TRBJ2-5; D is possibly TRBD1 or TRBD2 (6 bases each). V was trimmed by 8 bases and J by 2 bases, leaving 15 bases between them. CDR3 size: 14 residues. Germline V gives CDR1 LNHDA, CDR2 SQIVND (reference sequence). The whole variable domain, filled in from reference TRBV19 and TRBJ2-5, reads DGGITQSPKYLFRKEGQNVTLSCEQNLNHDAMYWYRQDPGQGLRLIYYSQIVNDFQKGDIAEGYSVSREKKESFPLTVTSAQKNPTAFYLCASGRGAGQETQYFGPGTRLLVL.

This chain links TRBV11-2 with TRBJ2-7, with 9 nucleotides matching TRBD2. CDR1 and CDR2 from the germline V gene are SGHAT and FQNNGV. J gave up 3 bases and V 2 bases, and 2 bases lay outside the gene matches. CDR3 length equals 14 residues. The CDR3 reads CASSLSSGGYEQYF. The CDR3 DNA reads TGTGCCAGCAGCTTAAGTAGCGGGGGCTACGAGCAGTACTTC.

This clonotype was detected ten times or more. The rearrangement joins TRBV6-2 or TRBV6-3 to TRBJ2-7; TRBD1 matches at 7 bases. Germline V lookup: CDR1 MNHEY, CDR2 SVGEGT. V was clipped by 5 bases and J by 5 bases; unmatched bases: 12. The CDR3 runs to 15 residues. This chain's CDR3 is CASSPQGPREDEQYF. The DNA for the CDR3 is TGTGCCAGCAGTCCACAGGGGCCCCGTGAGGACGAGCAGTACTTC.